The rows below give T cell receptor beta chains drawn from one sample of a study of monozygotic twins with cystic fibrosis. Produced via immunoSEQ multiplex PCR; TCRdb's table is partial and in-frame only. This sample carries about 9,600 clones, around 93% of them seen once, and the ten largest clones take around 5%. Source material: blood. The receptors come from a boy between 2 and 10 years old with cystic fibrosis. The CDR3 runs from the conserved cysteine through the conserved F or W. Where a row states a size, it is once, few, many or the class of an expanded clone; other rows omit it.

v_call clone_size cdr3_aa
TRBV20-1 NA CSAAENEPQHF
TRBV11-2 NA CASRSPGTRTPRQYF
TRBV14 NA CASSQDPPEQFF
TRBV15 NA CATSRDWGRQLNTEAFF
TRBV6-5 few CASSPTGTSYYEQYF
TRBV30 NA CAWTGGPGGYTF
TRBV29-1 NA CSVRGQTYEQYF
TRBV2 NA CASSLNRDPNQPQHF
TRBV30 NA CAWSPQGVGRYTF
TRBV7-6 once CASSLSVPGTGVFWDTQYF
TRBV6-5 NA CATNGALSGANVLTF
TRBV14 NA CASTLSAGADTQYF
TRBV19 NA CASKGGPGAKNIQYF
TRBV7-2 NA CASRLAGAGEQFF
TRBV30 NA CAWSSLTAQYF
TRBV5-8 NA CASSGTVNEKLFF
TRBV5-4 NA CASSLGSSLLRRDGYTF
TRBV6-5 few CASIGGGREDGYTF
TRBV13 NA CASSLGPVWGDQPQHF
TRBV4-1 few CASSQDGTGQETQYF
TRBV5-1 NA CASSHQLTDTQYF
TRBV6-5 NA CASSYSGISGGYTF
TRBV29-1 NA CSACKAGGRWSTDTQYF
TRBV27 NA CASSHIRNSRVNEQFF
TRBV18 NA CASSPRGTGSFENTEAFF
TRBV7-6 NA CASSPPEGGPGELFF
TRBV11-2 NA CASSLDLGFTYEQYF